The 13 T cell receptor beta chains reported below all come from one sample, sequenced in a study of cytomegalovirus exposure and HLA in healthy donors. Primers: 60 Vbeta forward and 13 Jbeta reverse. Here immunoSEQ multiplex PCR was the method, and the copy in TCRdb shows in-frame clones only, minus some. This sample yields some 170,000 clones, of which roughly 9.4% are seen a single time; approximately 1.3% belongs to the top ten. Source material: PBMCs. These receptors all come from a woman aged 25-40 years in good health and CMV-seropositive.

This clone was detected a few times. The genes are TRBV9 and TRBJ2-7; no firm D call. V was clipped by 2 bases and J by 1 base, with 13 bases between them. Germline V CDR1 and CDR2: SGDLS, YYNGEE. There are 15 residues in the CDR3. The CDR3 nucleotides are TGTGCCAGCAGCGTCACACCTCAGAATTCCTACGAGCAGTACTTC. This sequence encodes CASSVTPQNSYEQYF.

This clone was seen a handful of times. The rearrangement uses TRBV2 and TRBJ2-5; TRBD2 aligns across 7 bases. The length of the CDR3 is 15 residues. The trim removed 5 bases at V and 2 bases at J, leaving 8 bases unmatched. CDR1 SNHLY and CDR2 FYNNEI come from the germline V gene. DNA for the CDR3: TGTGCCAGCAGTTCAGAGCGGGGTATACAAGAGACCCAGTACTTC. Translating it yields CASSSERGIQETQYF.

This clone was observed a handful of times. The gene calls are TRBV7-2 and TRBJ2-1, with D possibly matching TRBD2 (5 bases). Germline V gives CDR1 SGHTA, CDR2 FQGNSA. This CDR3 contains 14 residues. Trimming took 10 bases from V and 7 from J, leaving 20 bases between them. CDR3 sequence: CATKEGYLENEQFF. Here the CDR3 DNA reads TGTGCCACCAAAGAGGGCTATCTCGAGAATGAGCAGTTCTTC.

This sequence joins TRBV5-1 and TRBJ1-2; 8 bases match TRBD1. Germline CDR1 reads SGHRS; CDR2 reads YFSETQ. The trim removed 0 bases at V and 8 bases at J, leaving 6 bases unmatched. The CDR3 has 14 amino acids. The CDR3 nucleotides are TGCGCCAGCAGCTTGGTTGTACAGGGGGGAGGCTACACCTTC. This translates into CASSLVVQGGGYTF.

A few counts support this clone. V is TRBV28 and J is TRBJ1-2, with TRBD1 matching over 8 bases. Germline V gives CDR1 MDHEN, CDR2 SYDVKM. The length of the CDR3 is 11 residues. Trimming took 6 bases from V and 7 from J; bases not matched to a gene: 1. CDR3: CASRQGVGYTF. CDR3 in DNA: TGTGCCAGCAGACAGGGGGTTGGCTACACCTTC.

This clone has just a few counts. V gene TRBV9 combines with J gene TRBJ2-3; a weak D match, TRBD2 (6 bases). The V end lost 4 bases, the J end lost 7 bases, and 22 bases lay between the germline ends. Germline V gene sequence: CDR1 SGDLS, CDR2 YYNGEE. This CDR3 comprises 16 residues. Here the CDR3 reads CASSPTPGRGENTQYF. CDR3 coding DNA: TGTGCCAGCAGCCCAACCCCCGGGAGAGGGGAGAATACGCAGTATTTT.

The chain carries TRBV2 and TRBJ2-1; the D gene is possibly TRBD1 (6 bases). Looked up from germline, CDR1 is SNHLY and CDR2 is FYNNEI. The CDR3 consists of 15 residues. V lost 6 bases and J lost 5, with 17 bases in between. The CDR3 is CASSYRVLGDNEQFF. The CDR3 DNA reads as TGTGCCAGCAGCTACAGGGTTCTCGGGGACAATGAGCAGTTCTTC.

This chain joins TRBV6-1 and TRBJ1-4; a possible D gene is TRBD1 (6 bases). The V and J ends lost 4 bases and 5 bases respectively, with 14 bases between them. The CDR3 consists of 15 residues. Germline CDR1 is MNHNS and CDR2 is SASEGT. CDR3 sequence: CASSAAGTLNEKLFF. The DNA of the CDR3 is TGTGCCAGCAGTGCAGCTGGGACACTAAATGAAAAACTGTTTTTT.

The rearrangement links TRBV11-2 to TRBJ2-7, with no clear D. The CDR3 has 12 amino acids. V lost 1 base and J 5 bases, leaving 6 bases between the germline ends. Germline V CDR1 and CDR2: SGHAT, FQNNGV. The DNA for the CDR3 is TGTGCCAGCAGCTTAGCCCCGGACGAGCAGTACTTC. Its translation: CASSLAPDEQYF.

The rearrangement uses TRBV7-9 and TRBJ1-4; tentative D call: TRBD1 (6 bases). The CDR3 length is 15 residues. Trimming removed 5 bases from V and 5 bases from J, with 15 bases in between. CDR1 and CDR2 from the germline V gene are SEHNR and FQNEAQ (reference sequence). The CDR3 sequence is CASSPRGARNEKLFF. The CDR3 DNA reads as TGTGCCAGCAGCCCCCGGGGGGCGCGAAATGAAAAACTGTTTTTT. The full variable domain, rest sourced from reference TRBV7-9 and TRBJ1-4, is DTGVSQNPRHKITKRGQNVTFRCDPISEHNRLYWYRQTLGQGPEFLTYFQNEAQLEKSRLLSDRFSAERPKGSFSTLEIQRTEQGDSAMYLCASSPRGARNEKLFFGSGTQLSVL.

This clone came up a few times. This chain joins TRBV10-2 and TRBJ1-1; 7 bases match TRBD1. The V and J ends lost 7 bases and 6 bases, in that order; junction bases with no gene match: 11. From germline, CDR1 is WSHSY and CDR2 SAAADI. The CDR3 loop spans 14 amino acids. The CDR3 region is CASIVGRGFSEAFF. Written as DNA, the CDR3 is TGCGCCAGCATAGTAGGCAGGGGGTTTTCTGAAGCTTTCTTT.

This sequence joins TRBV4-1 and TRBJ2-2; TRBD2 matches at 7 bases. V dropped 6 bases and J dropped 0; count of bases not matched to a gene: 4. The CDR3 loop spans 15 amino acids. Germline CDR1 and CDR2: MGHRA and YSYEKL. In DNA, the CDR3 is TGCGCCAGCAGACCTACTAGCGCGAACACCGGGGAGCTGTTTTTT. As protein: CASRPTSANTGELFF.

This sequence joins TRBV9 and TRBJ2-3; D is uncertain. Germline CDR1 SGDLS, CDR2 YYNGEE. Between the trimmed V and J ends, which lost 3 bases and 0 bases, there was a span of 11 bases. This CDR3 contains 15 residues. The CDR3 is CASSARRRSTDTQYF. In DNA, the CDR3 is TGTGCCAGCAGCGCGCGACGGAGAAGCACAGATACGCAGTATTTT.